This TCR beta chain was captured in a study of cytomegalovirus exposure and HLA in healthy donors. Whole-study context: A later analysis reported the 100 to 150 validation repertoires used the same platform as the approximately 700 first-cohort repertoires.

Method: immunoSEQ multiplex PCR; TCRdb's copy keeps in-frame clones and lacks some. The table has around 230,000 clones, around 88% seen once; the top ten hold around 1.2%. With 6 bases removed from V and 1 base from J, the gap between germline ends came to 6 bases. The germline gives CDR1 SQVTM, CDR2 ANQGSEA. The CDR3 runs 11 residues. The receptor comes from a woman aged 25 to 39 in good health and CMV-seropositive. This sequence joins TRBV29-1 and TRBJ1-1; no clear D gene. Sequenced input: PBMCs. The CDR3 reads CSVVPNTEAFF. The CDR3 nucleotides are TGCAGCGTCGTTCCGAACACTGAAGCTTTCTTT. The full variable domain, its missing parts supplied by reference TRBV29-1 and TRBJ1-1, is SAVISQKPSRDICQRGTSLTIQCQVDSQVTMMFWYRQQPGQSLTLIATANQGSEATYESGFVIDKFPISRPNLTFSTLTVSNMSPEDSSIYLCSVVPNTEAFFGQGTRLTVV.